Below are 7 T cell receptor beta chains sequenced from a single sample in a study of T cell responses to AZD1222 COVID-19 vaccine (dated by TCRdb to about 2021). Libraries came from the immunoSEQ multiplex PCR assay. The source is immuneACCESS, and TCRdb retained only in-frame sequences with V and J called. Part of the clones is not carried over; for the studies checked, unresolved V genes explain less than half of this, and the remainder is unexplained. The sample table shows approximately 150,000 clones, and around 90% are seen once. In total, the top ten clones hold approximately 1.8% of the sample. The time point label of this sample denotes: baseline before first vaccination. The sequencing used peripheral blood, collected on day 0 of AZD1222 vaccination. The receptors were gathered from an adult in good health.

This chain uses TRBV18 with TRBJ2-2, with D unresolved. The length of the CDR3 is 13 residues. The V end lost 4 bases, the J end lost 9 bases, and 12 bases lay between the germline ends. Germline CDR1 KGHSH, CDR2 LQKENI. CDR3 loop: CASSLSPPRELFF. In nucleotides, the CDR3 is TGTGCCAGCTCACTAAGTCCACCCCGGGAGCTGTTTTTT.

This rearrangement joins TRBV3-1 (or the pseudogene TRBV3-2) to TRBJ2-3, with 12 bases fitting TRBD2. Germline CDR1 and CDR2: LGHDT and YNNKEL (reference sequence). CDR3 length equals 17 residues. The J segment lost 4 bases and the V segment lost 5 bases, leaving 10 bases of the junction unmatched. Written as DNA, the CDR3 is TGTGCCAGCAGCTATAGGACTAGCGGGGTTTCCTCAGATACGCAGTATTTT. Translation: CASSYRTSGVSSDTQYF.

The chain uses TRBV3-1 (or the pseudogene TRBV3-2) and TRBJ1-1, with 8 bases lining up with TRBD1. The CDR3 has 15 amino acids. V lost 4 bases, J lost 7 bases, and 11 bases stayed unmatched. Germline V lookup: CDR1 LGHDT, CDR2 YNNKEL (reference sequence). The CDR3 bases are TGTGCCAGCAGCCCTGGACAGGGACTAGGCATTGAAGCTTTCTTT. It translates to CASSPGQGLGIEAFF.

The chain combines TRBV19 with TRBJ2-1; 7 nucleotides line up with TRBD2. J was trimmed by 0 bases and V by 4 bases; bases with no gene match: 9. Per the germline V gene, CDR1 is LNHDA and CDR2 is SQIVND (reference sequence). This CDR3 has 17 residues. This CDR3 is CASSTFSGLSSYNEQFF. DNA of the CDR3: TGTGCCAGTAGTACCTTTAGCGGGCTTAGCTCCTACAATGAGCAGTTCTTC.

The V and J genes are TRBV5-1 and TRBJ1-3, with unresolved D. V was shortened by 3 bases and J by 3 bases, with 10 bases between the two germline ends. This CDR3 comprises 14 residues. Germline V gene data show CDR1 as SGHRS and CDR2 as YFSETQ. The CDR3, as DNA: TGCGCCAGCAGCTCCGGCCAGAGTGGAAACACCATATATTTT. It yields the protein CASSSGQSGNTIYF.

The chain combines TRBV30 with TRBJ2-2, with unresolved D. The CDR3 consists of 13 residues. Germline lookup yields CDR1 GTSNPN and CDR2 SVGIG (reference sequence). Trimming took 0 bases from V and 6 from J, leaving 8 bases between them. The CDR3 DNA reads TGTGCCTGGAGTGTGGTCCGGGCCGGGGAGCTGTTTTTT. Translated, it gives CAWSVVRAGELFF.

This clone appeared once. This rearrangement joins TRBV10-3 to TRBJ2-5; 10 positions agree with TRBD2. Germline assignment: CDR1 ENHRY and CDR2 SYGVKD. V lost 4 bases, J lost 7 bases, and 9 bases stayed unmatched. CDR3 length: 15 amino acids. CDR3 region: CAISGALAGGRTQYF. CDR3 nucleotides: TGTGCCATCAGTGGGGCCTTAGCGGGAGGACGGACCCAGTACTTC.